The rows below give T cell receptor beta chains drawn from one sample of a study of cytomegalovirus exposure and HLA in healthy donors. The protocol was immunoSEQ multiplex PCR, while the TCRdb copy is restricted to in-frame clones and leaves out a portion. The repertoire includes 120,000 or so clones, roughly 80% of them detected once, and 11% sits in the top ten. Sequenced input: PBMCs. These receptors were taken from a male donor in good health and CMV-seropositive. The CDR3 runs from the conserved cysteine through the conserved F or W. Each record gives: clone size, V gene, D gene, J gene, CDR3 DNA, CDR3 protein. A D gene is named only where the DNA matches it firmly. Clone size is shown for a subset of rows, as once, few, many or a class of expanded clone.

clone size: -; V gene: TRBV18; D gene: TRBD1; J gene: TRBJ2-4; CDR3 DNA: TGTGCCAGCTCGAGGACAGGGGAGGACAGTCAGTACTTC; CDR3 protein: CASSRTGEDSQYF
clone size: -; V gene: TRBV9; D gene: -; J gene: TRBJ2-5; CDR3 DNA: TGTGCCAGCAGCGGATACAGTAAGGTTGGATGGCAAGAGACCCAGTACTTC; CDR3 protein: CASSGYSKVGWQETQYF
clone size: -; V gene: TRBV7-3; D gene: TRBD2; J gene: TRBJ2-1; CDR3 DNA: TGTGCCAGCAGCTTAGCTGCGGGAGAAAGGAATGAGCAGTTCTTC; CDR3 protein: CASSLAAGERNEQFF
clone size: -; V gene: TRBV7-9; D gene: -; J gene: TRBJ2-3; CDR3 DNA: TGTGCCAGCAGCTTAGCGACTACCTCAGATACGCAGTATTTT; CDR3 protein: CASSLATTSDTQYF
clone size: -; V gene: TRBV7-9; D gene: TRBD1; J gene: TRBJ2-7; CDR3 DNA: TGTGCCAGCGACAGGGGGAATCGCGGGGTTGACGAGCAGTACTTC; CDR3 protein: CASDRGNRGVDEQYF
clone size: -; V gene: TRBV29-1; D gene: TRBD2; J gene: TRBJ2-3; CDR3 DNA: TGCAGCGTCCGACTAGCGGAGCGAGATACGCAGTATTTT; CDR3 protein: CSVRLAERDTQYF
clone size: -; V gene: TRBV6-1; D gene: TRBD1; J gene: TRBJ1-5; CDR3 DNA: TGTGCCAGCAGTGAACTGACAGGGGGCAATCAGCCCCAGCATTTT; CDR3 protein: CASSELTGGNQPQHF
clone size: -; V gene: TRBV19; D gene: -; J gene: TRBJ2-2; CDR3 DNA: TGTGCCACCTCCCTTGCGGCCACCGGGGAGCTGTTTTTT; CDR3 protein: CATSLAATGELFF
clone size: -; V gene: TRBV30; D gene: TRBD1; J gene: TRBJ2-7; CDR3 DNA: TGTGCCTGGAGGCTCTCCGGGACAGGGGTCCACGAGCAGTACTTC; CDR3 protein: CAWRLSGTGVHEQYF
clone size: -; V gene: TRBV9; D gene: -; J gene: TRBJ1-4; CDR3 DNA: TGTGCCAGCAGCGCCTACGGTTCAACTAATGAAAAACTGTTTTTT; CDR3 protein: CASSAYGSTNEKLFF
clone size: -; V gene: TRBV10-3; D gene: -; J gene: TRBJ1-1; CDR3 DNA: TGTGCCATCAGACCAAGTGGGCGAGAGTCTGAAGCTTTCTTT; CDR3 protein: CAIRPSGRESEAFF
clone size: -; V gene: TRBV29-1; D gene: -; J gene: TRBJ2-7; CDR3 DNA: TGCAGTGCTGCTGGGACTTTCGAATCCCACGAGCAGTACTTC; CDR3 protein: CSAAGTFESHEQYF
clone size: few; V gene: TRBV10-3; D gene: -; J gene: TRBJ1-1; CDR3 DNA: TGTGCCATCAGTGAGTTAGACACTGAAGCTTTCTTT; CDR3 protein: CAISELDTEAFF
clone size: -; V gene: TRBV29-1; D gene: TRBD2; J gene: TRBJ2-3; CDR3 DNA: TGCAGCGTTGAAGAAGGTTGGTGGGAGGGCCCCGATACGCAGTATTTT; CDR3 protein: CSVEEGWWEGPDTQYF
clone size: -; V gene: TRBV4-2; D gene: -; J gene: TRBJ1-1; CDR3 DNA: TGTGCCAGCAGCCAAGGGCAGAACACTGAAGCTTTCTTT; CDR3 protein: CASSQGQNTEAFF
clone size: -; V gene: TRBV29-1; D gene: -; J gene: TRBJ2-3; CDR3 DNA: TGCAGCGTTGAGGCAGGGGGCACAGATACGCAGTATTTT; CDR3 protein: CSVEAGGTDTQYF
clone size: -; V gene: TRBV5-5; D gene: TRBD1; J gene: TRBJ1-5; CDR3 DNA: TGTGCCAGCAGCCACCGGACAGGAGGGAATCAGCCCCAGCATTTT; CDR3 protein: CASSHRTGGNQPQHF
clone size: few; V gene: TRBV9; D gene: -; J gene: TRBJ1-1; CDR3 DNA: TGTGCCAGCAGCGTAGGAGGTCGCGGGAACACTGAAGCTTTCTTT; CDR3 protein: CASSVGGRGNTEAFF
clone size: -; V gene: TRBV19; D gene: TRBD1; J gene: TRBJ2-5; CDR3 DNA: TGTGCCAGTACTGCACCGGACAGGGCCGGGACCCAGTACTTC; CDR3 protein: CASTAPDRAGTQYF
clone size: -; V gene: TRBV28; D gene: TRBD2; J gene: TRBJ2-1; CDR3 DNA: TGTGCCAGCAGCCCAAGGACTAGCGGGAATGAGCAGTTCTTC; CDR3 protein: CASSPRTSGNEQFF
clone size: -; V gene: TRBV9; D gene: -; J gene: TRBJ2-2; CDR3 DNA: TGTGCCAGCAGCGTAGCTACGAGTGTCGCCGGGGAGCTGTTTTTT; CDR3 protein: CASSVATSVAGELFF
clone size: -; V gene: TRBV5-1; D gene: TRBD1; J gene: TRBJ2-7; CDR3 DNA: TGCGCCAGCGGAGACAGGGGTTCGACTTCCTACGAGCAGTACTTC; CDR3 protein: CASGDRGSTSYEQYF
clone size: -; V gene: TRBV18; D gene: TRBD2; J gene: TRBJ2-1; CDR3 DNA: TGTGCCAGCTCACCAGGCGGGGGGGCCTACAATGAGCAGTTCTTC; CDR3 protein: CASSPGGGAYNEQFF
clone size: -; V gene: TRBV4-2; D gene: TRBD1; J gene: TRBJ2-7; CDR3 DNA: TGTGCCAGCAGCCCCGGGACAGGCGTCGAGCAGTACTTC; CDR3 protein: CASSPGTGVEQYF
clone size: -; V gene: TRBV4-3; D gene: TRBD2; J gene: TRBJ2-5; CDR3 DNA: TGCGCCAGCAGCCAAGGTGTTAGCGGGAGGGAGACCCAGTACTTC; CDR3 protein: CASSQGVSGRETQYF
clone size: -; V gene: TRBV6-6; D gene: -; J gene: TRBJ2-1; CDR3 DNA: TGTGCCAGCAGCTCGAAGGACTACCGCTCCTACAATGAGCAGTTCTTC; CDR3 protein: CASSSKDYRSYNEQFF
clone size: -; V gene: TRBV5-1; D gene: -; J gene: TRBJ2-3; CDR3 DNA: TGCGCCAGCAGCGCGGTCCTGGATGCAGATACGCAGTATTTT; CDR3 protein: CASSAVLDADTQYF
clone size: -; V gene: TRBV5-3; D gene: -; J gene: TRBJ2-7; CDR3 DNA: TGTGCCAGAAGCTTTGGGAGGAGGAGGTACGAGCAGTACTTC; CDR3 protein: CARSFGRRRYEQYF
clone size: -; V gene: TRBV5-4; D gene: TRBD2; J gene: TRBJ2-1; CDR3 DNA: TGTGCCAGCAGCAGGGGACTAGACGACCGGGAGCAGTTCTTC; CDR3 protein: CASSRGLDDREQFF
clone size: once; V gene: TRBV19; D gene: TRBD1; J gene: TRBJ1-4; CDR3 DNA: TGTGCCAGTACGGACAGGAGGGGGAATGAAAAACTGTTTTTT; CDR3 protein: CASTDRRGNEKLFF
clone size: -; V gene: TRBV7-2; D gene: -; J gene: TRBJ2-7; CDR3 DNA: TGTGCCAGCAGCTCTACCTTGTATTGGGAGCAGTACTTC; CDR3 protein: CASSSTLYWEQYF
clone size: -; V gene: TRBV6-1; D gene: TRBD2; J gene: TRBJ2-3; CDR3 DNA: TGTGCCAGCAGCGCCACTAGCGTTACAGATACGCAGTATTTT; CDR3 protein: CASSATSVTDTQYF
clone size: -; V gene: TRBV7-2; D gene: TRBD2; J gene: TRBJ2-7; CDR3 DNA: TGTGCCAGCAGCTTAGTGGGCGGGAGGTCATTTATATACGAGCAGTACTTC; CDR3 protein: CASSLVGGRSFIYEQYF
clone size: few; V gene: TRBV5-6; D gene: -; J gene: TRBJ1-1; CDR3 DNA: TGTGCCAGCAGTTGGGGGACCAGTGGGAGGAGCACTGAAGCTTTCTTT; CDR3 protein: CASSWGTSGRSTEAFF
clone size: -; V gene: TRBV19; D gene: TRBD1; J gene: TRBJ1-5; CDR3 DNA: TGTGCCAGTACCGAGGACAGGGGGTATCAGCCCCAGCATTTT; CDR3 protein: CASTEDRGYQPQHF
clone size: -; V gene: TRBV4-3; D gene: -; J gene: TRBJ1-1; CDR3 DNA: TGCGCCAGCAGCCAAGATTTTCGGGGGACCCAGGGAGCTTTCTTT; CDR3 protein: CASSQDFRGTQGAFF
clone size: -; V gene: TRBV7-6; D gene: -; J gene: TRBJ2-1; CDR3 DNA: TGTGCCAGCAGCTTAGTTGATCGGGAGCAGTTCTTC; CDR3 protein: CASSLVDREQFF
clone size: -; V gene: TRBV11-3; D gene: -; J gene: TRBJ2-2; CDR3 DNA: TGTGCCAGCAGCTTAGATGGCGGGTCCCGCACCGGGGAGCTGTTTTTT; CDR3 protein: CASSLDGGSRTGELFF
clone size: -; V gene: TRBV4-2; D gene: TRBD2; J gene: TRBJ2-7; CDR3 DNA: TGTGCCAGCAGCCAAGGCGGGAGGCCCTACGAGCAGTACTTC; CDR3 protein: CASSQGGRPYEQYF
clone size: -; V gene: TRBV9; D gene: TRBD2; J gene: TRBJ2-5; CDR3 DNA: TGTGCCAGCAGCGCCCAAGGCGCGGGAGGTAGGGAGACCCAGTACTTC; CDR3 protein: CASSAQGAGGRETQYF
clone size: once; V gene: TRBV11-1; D gene: -; J gene: TRBJ2-2; CDR3 DNA: TGTGCCAGCAGCCCTAACACCGGGGAGCTGTTTTTT; CDR3 protein: CASSPNTGELFF
clone size: -; V gene: TRBV19; D gene: -; J gene: TRBJ2-7; CDR3 DNA: TGTGCCAGTAGTATAGGGGCGGTGGGGCCCTACGAGCAGTACTTC; CDR3 protein: CASSIGAVGPYEQYF
clone size: -; V gene: TRBV19; D gene: -; J gene: TRBJ2-2; CDR3 DNA: TGTGCCAGTATCACTTGGGTGGACACCAACACCGGGGAGCTGTTTTTT; CDR3 protein: CASITWVDTNTGELFF
clone size: once; V gene: TRBV4-3; D gene: -; J gene: TRBJ2-7; CDR3 DNA: TGCGCCAGCAGCCAAGACGGTGGGAGAGAGGACGAGCAGTACTTC; CDR3 protein: CASSQDGGREDEQYF
clone size: once; V gene: TRBV19; D gene: TRBD2; J gene: TRBJ2-3; CDR3 DNA: TGTGCCAGTAGTAGGCTAGCGGGGGCTAGCACAGATACGCAGTATTTT; CDR3 protein: CASSRLAGASTDTQYF
clone size: -; V gene: TRBV28; D gene: -; J gene: TRBJ1-5; CDR3 DNA: TGTGCCAGCAGTTCTCAAGGGGCAGGCAATCAGCCCCAGCATTTT; CDR3 protein: CASSSQGAGNQPQHF
clone size: -; V gene: TRBV20-1; D gene: -; J gene: TRBJ2-1; CDR3 DNA: TGCAGTGCTAGGAGCAATGAGCAGTTCTTC; CDR3 protein: CSARSNEQFF
clone size: -; V gene: TRBV12-5; D gene: TRBD1; J gene: TRBJ2-5; CDR3 DNA: TGTGCTAGTGGTTTAGGGACAGGGGGGGTTCCAGAGACCCAGTACTTC; CDR3 protein: CASGLGTGGVPETQYF